A selection of T cell receptor beta chains follows, all from one sample in a study of cytomegalovirus exposure and HLA in healthy donors. Data came from immunoSEQ multiplex PCR; TCRdb stores just in-frame clones and leaves some out. In the table there are 100,000 to 150,000 clones, 74% of which are singletons. The specimen was PBMCs. The receptor source for this set is a woman between 45 and 60 years old in good health and CMV-seropositive. The CDR3 runs from the conserved cysteine through the conserved F or W. A D gene is named only where the DNA matches it firmly. Where a row states a size, it is once, few, many or the class of an expanded clone; other rows omit it.

v_call	j_call	d_call	clone_size	cdr3_nt	cdr3_aa
TRBV25-1	TRBJ2-5	TRBD2	few	TGTGCCAGCAGTGAGGCAGGCGGGGGATTGGAGACCCAGTACTTC	CASSEAGGGLETQYF
TRBV29-1	TRBJ2-3	NA	NA	TGCAGCGTTGAAGCTCAGGGCCGTGGGGAGTATTTT	CSVEAQGRGEYF
TRBV6-6	TRBJ2-7	NA	NA	TGTGCCAGCAGTTACGACAGATTTTCCTACGAGCAGTACTTC	CASSYDRFSYEQYF
TRBV7-2	TRBJ2-7	TRBD1	NA	TGTGCCAGCAGCCCCGAAGGCAGGGGGCTAGAGCAGTACTTC	CASSPEGRGLEQYF
TRBV4-3	TRBJ2-7	NA	NA	TGCGCCAGCAGCCAAGATCTAGGAGACAGAATTTACGAGCAGTACTTC	CASSQDLGDRIYEQYF
TRBV27	TRBJ2-2	NA	NA	TGTGCCAGCAGCGCAACAGTTGGGGAGCTGTTTTTT	CASSATVGELFF
TRBV5-1	TRBJ1-6	TRBD1	NA	TGCGCCAGCAGCTGGACAGGGGGACGCGGAGGTAATTCACCCCTCCACTTT	CASSWTGGRGGNSPLHF
TRBV7-2	TRBJ1-6	NA	NA	TGTGCCAGCAGCGTAAGGGGGAGGGGTTCACCCCTCCACTTT	CASSVRGRGSPLHF
TRBV27	TRBJ1-5	NA	NA	TGTGCCAGCGGACTGGATCAGCCCCAGCATTTT	CASGLDQPQHF
TRBV25-1	TRBJ1-1	NA	NA	TGTGCCAGCAGTGAAGGAGGAATGAACACTGAAGCTTTCTTT	CASSEGGMNTEAFF
TRBV18	TRBJ1-6	TRBD1	few	TGTGCCAGCACGCGACAGGGGAATTCACCCCTCCACTTT	CASTRQGNSPLHF
TRBV19	TRBJ1-6	NA	NA	TGTGCCAGTAGTATAGGACGGAGAGATTCACCCCTCCACTTT	CASSIGRRDSPLHF
TRBV5-1	TRBJ1-1	NA	NA	TGCGCCAGCAGCTTGGGGGGGGGCACTGAAGCTTTCTTT	CASSLGGGTEAFF
TRBV5-4	TRBJ1-2	TRBD1	NA	TGTGCCAGCAGCTTGGCCAGAGGACAGGCGGATGGCTACACCTTC	CASSLARGQADGYTF
TRBV5-1	TRBJ2-5	NA	NA	TGCGCCAGCAGCAGAGCATACCAAGAGACCCAGTACTTC	CASSRAYQETQYF
TRBV6-5	TRBJ2-7	TRBD2	few	TGTGCCAGCAGTTACTCGAGGGGACTAGCGGGGTGGTACTTC	CASSYSRGLAGWYF
TRBV18	TRBJ2-5	NA	NA	TGTGCCAGCTCACCACCCCAGGGGCGAGGAGAGACCCAGTACTTC	CASSPPQGRGETQYF
TRBV9	TRBJ2-2	TRBD1	NA	TGTGCCAGCAGCGTAGGGGACAGTTCGTCCGGGGAGCTGTTTTTT	CASSVGDSSSGELFF
TRBV10-2	TRBJ1-5	NA	NA	TGCGCCAGCAGTGAGTCGAGGAGGAATCAGCCCCAGCATTTT	CASSESRRNQPQHF
TRBV7-2	TRBJ2-6	NA	NA	TGTGCCAGCAGCTCGGATAGAGAAATCCGACTCGTCAACGTCCTGACTTTC	CASSSDREIRLVNVLTF
TRBV7-9	TRBJ1-6	NA	NA	TGTGCCAGCAGCTTAGCGGCACTATATTCACCCCTCCACTTT	CASSLAALYSPLHF
TRBV19	TRBJ2-3	TRBD2	NA	TGTGCCAGTAGTATAGCGAGCGGGGGGCCACCGCGCGAGCAGTATTTT	CASSIASGGPPREQYF
TRBV2	TRBJ1-2	NA	once	TGTGCCAGCAGTGTGGGAAGATCCGATCAGGGTGGCTACACCTTC	CASSVGRSDQGGYTF
TRBV7-8	TRBJ1-3	NA	few	TGTGCCAGCAGCCTAAGGGGGACCGGAAACACCATATATTTT	CASSLRGTGNTIYF
TRBV5-1	TRBJ1-3	NA	few	TGCGCCAGCAGCTTAGACAGGTTCGGAAACACCATATATTTT	CASSLDRFGNTIYF
TRBV18	TRBJ1-1	TRBD1	NA	TGTGCCAGCTCGGTTAACAGGGGGCGCGACACTGAAGCTTTCTTT	CASSVNRGRDTEAFF
TRBV7-8	TRBJ1-2	NA	once	TGTGCCAGCAGCCCCGGAACAGTCCTTGGCTACACCTTC	CASSPGTVLGYTF
TRBV18	TRBJ1-2	NA	NA	TGTGCCAGCTCACTCGGGGAGGGGCAATATGGCTACACCTTC	CASSLGEGQYGYTF
TRBV15	TRBJ1-4	TRBD1	NA	TGTGCCACCAGCAGAGGGAGACAGGGATCGACTAATGAAAAACTGTTTTTT	CATSRGRQGSTNEKLFF
TRBV7-2	TRBJ2-5	TRBD2	NA	TGTGCCAGCAGCTTAGGTCGGGGAGGGAAGACCCAGTACTTC	CASSLGRGGKTQYF
TRBV25-1	TRBJ2-7	TRBD1	NA	TGTGCCAGCAGCCACGGGACAGGGGGGGGTTACGAGCAGTACTTC	CASSHGTGGGYEQYF
TRBV15	TRBJ2-1	NA	NA	TGTGCCACCAGCAGAGGACAGGAGGATGAGCAGTTCTTC	CATSRGQEDEQFF
TRBV5-1	TRBJ2-2	NA	NA	TGCGCCAGCAGCTTTGGTCGCGGCGACACCGGGGAGCTGTTTTTT	CASSFGRGDTGELFF
TRBV19	TRBJ1-4	TRBD1	NA	TGTGCCAGTAGAAAACAGGGGTCAACTAATGAAAAACTGTTTTTT	CASRKQGSTNEKLFF
TRBV27	TRBJ2-1	TRBD1	NA	TGTGCCAGCAGTGGCCGGACAGGGGAGCAGTTCTTC	CASSGRTGEQFF
TRBV6-4	TRBJ1-2	TRBD1	NA	TGTGCCAGCAGTGAGTTCTCGTGGACCGGGACAGGGAGTTTTGGCTACACCTTC	CASSEFSWTGTGSFGYTF
TRBV9	TRBJ2-7	NA	NA	TGTGCCAGCAGCCCCAGGTTAGACTCCTACGAGCAGTACTTC	CASSPRLDSYEQYF
TRBV18	TRBJ2-1	TRBD1	NA	TGTGCCAGCTCACCAGCAGGGACAGGGATTGAGCAGTTCTTC	CASSPAGTGIEQFF
TRBV10-3	TRBJ2-5	NA	NA	TGTGCCATCAGTGCTGGGTGGGCAGAGACCCAGTACTTC	CAISAGWAETQYF
TRBV5-6	TRBJ2-1	NA	NA	TGTGCCAGCAGCCCCCTTAGGGGGAAGGACTACAATGAGCAGTTCTTC	CASSPLRGKDYNEQFF
TRBV10-3	TRBJ2-5	TRBD1	NA	TGTGCCACTCGAACGAGTCGACAGGGCATAGGAGAGACCCAGTACTTC	CATRTSRQGIGETQYF
TRBV10-3	TRBJ2-1	NA	NA	TGTGCCATCAGTGAGTCGGGAGGTATCAATGTCCCTAATGAGCAGTTCTTC	CAISESGGINVPNEQFF
TRBV5-4	TRBJ1-6	NA	once	TGTGCCAGCAGCCGTAATAATTCACCCCTCCACTTT	CASSRNNSPLHF
TRBV13	TRBJ2-7	NA	NA	TGTGCCAGCAGCCTGACTGGCCTGGAGCAGTACTTC	CASSLTGLEQYF
TRBV7-2	TRBJ2-1	TRBD2	few	TGTGCCAGCAGCCGCGGGACTAGCGGGGGCCGGGAGCAGTTCTTC	CASSRGTSGGREQFF
TRBV28	TRBJ1-4	NA	NA	TGTGCCAGCAGTTTAGTCGATGAAAAACTGTTTTTT	CASSLVDEKLFF
TRBV30	TRBJ1-3	NA	NA	TGTGCCTGGACGGGACTGGTTGGAAACACCATATATTTT	CAWTGLVGNTIYF
TRBV19	TRBJ1-5	NA	NA	TGTGCCAGTAGATCGGGGGGCTGGAGCAATCAGCCCCAGCATTTT	CASRSGGWSNQPQHF
TRBV5-4	TRBJ2-1	TRBD1	once	TGTGCCAGCGCCTCCGGGACAGACAATGAGCAGTTCTTC	CASASGTDNEQFF
TRBV29-1	TRBJ2-2	NA	NA	TGCAGCGTTGGGGGTCAGGGCGTAAGCGGGGAGCTGTTTTTT	CSVGGQGVSGELFF
TRBV7-9	TRBJ2-7	NA	few	TGTGCCAGCAGCAACCACCCGACGGGAGAGCAGTACTTC	CASSNHPTGEQYF